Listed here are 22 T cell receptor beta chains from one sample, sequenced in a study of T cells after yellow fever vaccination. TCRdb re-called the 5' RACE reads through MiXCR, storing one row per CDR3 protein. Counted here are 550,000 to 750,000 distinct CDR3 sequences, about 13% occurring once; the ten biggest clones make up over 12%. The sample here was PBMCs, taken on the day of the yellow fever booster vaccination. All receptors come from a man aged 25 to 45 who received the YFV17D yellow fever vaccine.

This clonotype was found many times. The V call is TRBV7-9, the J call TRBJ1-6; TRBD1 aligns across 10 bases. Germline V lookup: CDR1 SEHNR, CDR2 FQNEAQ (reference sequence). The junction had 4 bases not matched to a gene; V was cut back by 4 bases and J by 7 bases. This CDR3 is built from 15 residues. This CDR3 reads CASSSGQGWNSPLHF. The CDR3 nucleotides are TGTGCCAGCAGCTCGGGACAGGGGTGGAATTCACCCCTCCACTTT.

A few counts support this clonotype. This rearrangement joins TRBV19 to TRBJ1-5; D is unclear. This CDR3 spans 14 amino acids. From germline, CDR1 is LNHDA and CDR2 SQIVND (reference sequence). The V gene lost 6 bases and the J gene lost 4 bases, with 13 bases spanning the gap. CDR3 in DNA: TGTGCCAGTAGGGACCTGACATGGAATCAGCCCCAGCATTTT. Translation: CASRDLTWNQPQHF.

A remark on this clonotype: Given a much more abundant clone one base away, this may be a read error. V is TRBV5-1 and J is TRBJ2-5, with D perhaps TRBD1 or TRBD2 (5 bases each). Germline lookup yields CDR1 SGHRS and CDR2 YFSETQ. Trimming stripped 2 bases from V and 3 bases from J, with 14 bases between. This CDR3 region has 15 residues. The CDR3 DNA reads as TGCGCCAGCAGCTTCGGGGCAGTCTGGAAAGAGACCCAGTACTTC. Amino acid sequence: CASSFGAVWKETQYF.

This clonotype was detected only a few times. Written as DNA, the CDR3 is TGTGCCAGCAGTTCACGGCGAACCAGGGATAAAGAGACCCAGTACTTC. This codes for CASSSRRTRDKETQYF. The gene calls are TRBV6-2 or TRBV6-3 and TRBJ2-5, with D tentatively TRBD1 (5 bases). The CDR3 has 16 amino acids. The germline V gene has CDR1 MNHEY and CDR2 SVGEGT. The V and J ends lost 4 bases and 3 bases respectively, with 18 bases between them.

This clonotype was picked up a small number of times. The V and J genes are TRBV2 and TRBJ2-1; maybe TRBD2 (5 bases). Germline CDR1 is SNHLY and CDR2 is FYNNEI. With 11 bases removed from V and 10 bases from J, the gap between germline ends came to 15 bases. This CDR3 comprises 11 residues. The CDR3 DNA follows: TGTGCCGGACCCGTACGGGGAGAGCAGTTCTTC. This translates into CAGPVRGEQFF.

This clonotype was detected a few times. The CDR3 DNA reads TGCAGTGCTAGAGATCGCGGGCAGAGCTACACCTTC. Protein sequence: CSARDRGQSYTF. This sequence joins TRBV20-1 and TRBJ1-2; unclear D gene. Between the trimmed V and J ends, which lost 0 bases and 9 bases, there was a span of 11 bases. The germline V gene has CDR1 DFQATT and CDR2 SNEGSKA (reference sequence). The CDR3 loop spans 12 amino acids.

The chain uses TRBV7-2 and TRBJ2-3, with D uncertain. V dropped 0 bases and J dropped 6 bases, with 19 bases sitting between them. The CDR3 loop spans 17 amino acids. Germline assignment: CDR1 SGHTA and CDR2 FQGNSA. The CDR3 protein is CASSLALQSNRGDTQYF. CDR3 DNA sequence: TGTGCCAGCAGCTTAGCCTTGCAGAGTAACAGAGGTGATACGCAGTATTTT.

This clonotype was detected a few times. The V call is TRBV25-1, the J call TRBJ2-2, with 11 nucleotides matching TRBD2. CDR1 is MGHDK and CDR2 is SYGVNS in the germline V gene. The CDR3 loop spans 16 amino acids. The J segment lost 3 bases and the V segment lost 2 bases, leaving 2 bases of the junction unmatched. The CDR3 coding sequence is TGTGCCAGCAGTGAACTACTAGCGGGGGACACCGGGGAGCTGTTTTTT. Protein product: CASSELLAGDTGELFF.

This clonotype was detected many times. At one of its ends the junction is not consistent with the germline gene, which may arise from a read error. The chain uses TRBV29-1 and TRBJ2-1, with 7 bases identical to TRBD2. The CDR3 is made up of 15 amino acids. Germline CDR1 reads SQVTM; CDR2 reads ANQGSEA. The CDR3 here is CSAEDRGRAANEQFF. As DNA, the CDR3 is TGCAGCGCTGAAGATCGGGGGAGGGCCGCAAATGAGCAGTTCTTC.

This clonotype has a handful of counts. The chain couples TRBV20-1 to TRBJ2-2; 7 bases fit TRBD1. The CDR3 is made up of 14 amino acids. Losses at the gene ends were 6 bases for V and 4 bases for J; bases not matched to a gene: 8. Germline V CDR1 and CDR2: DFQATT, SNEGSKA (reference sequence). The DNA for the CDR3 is TGCAGTGCCCCAAGGGACAGCCGCACCGGGGAGCTGTTTTTT. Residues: CSAPRDSRTGELFF.

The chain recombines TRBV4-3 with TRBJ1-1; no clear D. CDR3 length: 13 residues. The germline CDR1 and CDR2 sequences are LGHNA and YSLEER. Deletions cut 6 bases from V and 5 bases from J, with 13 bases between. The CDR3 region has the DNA TGCGCCAGCAGAACACAAGGGAGTACTGAAGCTTTCTTT. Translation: CASRTQGSTEAFF.

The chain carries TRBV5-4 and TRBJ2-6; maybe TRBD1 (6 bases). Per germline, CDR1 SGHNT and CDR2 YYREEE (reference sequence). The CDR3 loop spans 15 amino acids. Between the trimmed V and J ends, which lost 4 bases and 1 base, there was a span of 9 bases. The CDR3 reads CASSERGSGANVLTF. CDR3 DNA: TGTGCCAGCAGCGAAAGGGGGTCTGGGGCCAACGTCCTGACTTTC.

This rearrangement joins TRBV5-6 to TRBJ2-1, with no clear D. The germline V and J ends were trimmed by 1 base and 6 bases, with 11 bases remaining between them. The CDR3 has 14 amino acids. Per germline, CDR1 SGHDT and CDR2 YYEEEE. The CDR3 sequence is CASSLSLGSNEQFF. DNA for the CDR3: TGTGCCAGCAGCTTGTCGCTGGGTTCCAATGAGCAGTTCTTC. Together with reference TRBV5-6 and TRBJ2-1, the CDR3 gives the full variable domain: DAGVTQSPTHLIKTRGQQVTLRCSPKSGHDTVSWYQQALGQGPQFIFQYYEEEERQRGNFPDRFSGHQFPNYSSELNVNALLLGDSALYLCASSLSLGSNEQFFGPGTRLTVL.

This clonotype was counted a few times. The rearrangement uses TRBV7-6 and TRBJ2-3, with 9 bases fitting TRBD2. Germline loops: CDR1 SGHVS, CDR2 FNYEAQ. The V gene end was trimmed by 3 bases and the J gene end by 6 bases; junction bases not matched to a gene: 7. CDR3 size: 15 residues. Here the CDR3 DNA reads TGTGCCAGCAGCTTTGTAGCGGGAGAGGAGGATACGCAGTATTTT. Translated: CASSFVAGEEDTQYF.

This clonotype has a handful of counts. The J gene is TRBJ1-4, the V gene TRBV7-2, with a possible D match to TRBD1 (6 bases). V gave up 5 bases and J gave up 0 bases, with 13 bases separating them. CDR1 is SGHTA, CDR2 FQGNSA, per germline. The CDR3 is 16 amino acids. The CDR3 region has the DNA TGTGCCAGCAGCATTCGACAGGCAGCAACTAATGAAAAACTGTTTTTT. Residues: CASSIRQAATNEKLFF. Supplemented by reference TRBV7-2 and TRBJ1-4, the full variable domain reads GAGVSQSPSNKVTEKGKDVELRCDPISGHTALYWYRQSLGQGLEFLIYFQGNSAPDKSGLPSDRFSAERTGGSVSTLTIQRTQQEDSAVYLCASSIRQAATNEKLFFGSGTQLSVL.

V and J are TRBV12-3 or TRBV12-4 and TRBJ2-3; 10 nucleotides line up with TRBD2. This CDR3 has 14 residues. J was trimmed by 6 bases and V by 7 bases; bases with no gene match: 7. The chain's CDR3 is CASTQREGLDTQYF. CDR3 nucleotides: TGTGCCAGCACCCAGCGGGAGGGCCTTGATACGCAGTATTTT.

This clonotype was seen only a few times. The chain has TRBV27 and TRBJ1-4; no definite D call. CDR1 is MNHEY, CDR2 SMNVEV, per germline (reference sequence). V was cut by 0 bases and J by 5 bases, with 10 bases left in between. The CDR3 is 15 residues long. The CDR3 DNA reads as TGTGCCAGCAGTTTATCTTGGTCCCGGAATGAAAAACTGTTTTTT. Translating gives CASSLSWSRNEKLFF.

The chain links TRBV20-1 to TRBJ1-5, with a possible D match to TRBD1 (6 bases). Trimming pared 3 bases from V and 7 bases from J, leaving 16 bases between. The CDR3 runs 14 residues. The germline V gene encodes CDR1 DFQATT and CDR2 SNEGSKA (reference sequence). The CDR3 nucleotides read TGCAGTGCTAGCCACGGGGGCGCCGGGCAGCCCCAGCATTTT. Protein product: CSASHGGAGQPQHF.

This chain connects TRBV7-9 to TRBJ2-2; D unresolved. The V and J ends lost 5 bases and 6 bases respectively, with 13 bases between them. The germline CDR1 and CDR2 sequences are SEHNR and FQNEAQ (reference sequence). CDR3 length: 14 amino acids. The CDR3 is CASSPMLGSGELFF. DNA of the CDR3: TGTGCCAGCAGCCCGATGCTAGGTTCCGGGGAGCTGTTTTTT.

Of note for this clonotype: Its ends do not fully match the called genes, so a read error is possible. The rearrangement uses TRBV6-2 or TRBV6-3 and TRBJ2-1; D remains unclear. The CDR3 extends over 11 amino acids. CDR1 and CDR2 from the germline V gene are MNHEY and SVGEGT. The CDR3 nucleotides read TGTGCCAGCAGTTACGGGCAGGAGCCGTTCTTC. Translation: CASSYGQEPFF.

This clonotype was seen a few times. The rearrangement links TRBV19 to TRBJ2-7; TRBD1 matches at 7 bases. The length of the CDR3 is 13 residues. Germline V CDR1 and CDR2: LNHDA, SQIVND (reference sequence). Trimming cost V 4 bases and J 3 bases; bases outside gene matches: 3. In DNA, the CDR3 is TGTGCCAGTAGTACCGGACAGGACTACGAGCAGTACTTC. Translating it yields CASSTGQDYEQYF.

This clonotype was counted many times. The DNA for the CDR3 is TGTGCCAGCAGCCAAGATGCGTACACTGAAGCTTTCTTT. This translates into CASSQDAYTEAFF. V usage is TRBV14 and J usage is TRBJ1-1, with D uncertain. CDR3 length equals 13 residues. CDR1 SGHDN and CDR2 FVKESK come from the germline V gene. Trimming removed 0 bases at V and 3 bases at J, with 5 bases between.